This T cell receptor beta chain is drawn from a study of cytomegalovirus exposure and HLA in healthy donors. This CDR3 has 14 amino acids. Trimming shortened V by 4 bases and J by 4 bases, and 13 bases separated the two germline ends. Germline V gene sequence: CDR1 SEHNR, CDR2 FQNEAQ (reference sequence). PCR primers comprised 60 Vbeta and 13 Jbeta primers. Sequencing was performed with immunoSEQ multiplex PCR; in TCRdb, only in-frame clones are kept and a portion is missing. Found here are about 300,000 clones, 70% to 90% of them singletons; the top ten hold 3.5% to 4.5%. This sequence was found in a man between 40 and 49 years old in good health and CMV-seropositive. The rearrangement links TRBV7-9 to TRBJ1-2; D gene unclear. The sequencing input was PBMCs. CDR3 residues: CASSSREHLYGYTF. CDR3 nucleotide sequence: TGTGCCAGCAGCTCCCGGGAGCACCTCTATGGCTACACCTTC.